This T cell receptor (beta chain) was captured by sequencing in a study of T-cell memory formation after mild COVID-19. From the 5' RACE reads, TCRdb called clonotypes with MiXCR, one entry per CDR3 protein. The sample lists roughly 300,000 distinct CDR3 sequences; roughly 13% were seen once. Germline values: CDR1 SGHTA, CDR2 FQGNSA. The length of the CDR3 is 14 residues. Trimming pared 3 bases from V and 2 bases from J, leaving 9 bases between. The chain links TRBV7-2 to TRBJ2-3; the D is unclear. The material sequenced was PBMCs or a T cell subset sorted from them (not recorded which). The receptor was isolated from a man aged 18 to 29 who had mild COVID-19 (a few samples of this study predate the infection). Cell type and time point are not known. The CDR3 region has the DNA TGTGCCAGCAGCTTCAACCGACACACAGATACGCAGTATTTT. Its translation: CASSFNRHTDTQYF.